This T cell receptor (beta chain) is drawn from a study of T cell responses to AZD1222 COVID-19 vaccine. Study information: Both about-4-week and about-12-week second-dose recipients were combined.

Repertoires were generated with immunoSEQ multiplex PCR, while TCRdb's copy carries only in-frame clones and drops some. The data contain fewer than 150,000 clones, approximately 85% of them singletons. Study-level results: Only a handful of people who got AZD1222 tested seropositive at baseline. Unmutated regions of variants are reportedly targeted by nearly half of spike-specific TCRs. Clonal diversity was possibly underestimated, and white British individuals and females predominated among donors.

This clone was recorded once. Its cognate antigen is unknown. The sample here was peripheral blood, taken on day 0 of AZD1222 vaccination. The sequence derives from an adult in good health.

Written as DNA, the CDR3 is TGTGCCAGCAGAAGTATGGGGGGGCGCTACACCTTC. Its translation is CASRSMGGRYTF. This chain links TRBV28 with TRBJ1-2; perhaps TRBD1 as D (6 bases). V was shortened by 6 bases and J by 9 bases, with 14 bases between the two germline ends. Germline V gives CDR1 MDHEN, CDR2 SYDVKM. CDR3 length equals 12 residues.